This TCR beta chain was identified in a study of cytomegalovirus exposure and HLA in healthy donors. V was pared by 3 bases and J by 1 base, with 12 bases between. Germline lookup yields CDR1 SGHDN and CDR2 FVKESK. The CDR3 covers 15 residues. This clone was seen a handful of times. What it recognizes is unknown. Whole-study results and caveats: V segments that were indistinguishable, TRBV6-2 and TRBV6-3 among them, were omitted from analysis.

The PCR had 60 Vbeta and 13 Jbeta primers. The assay was immunoSEQ multiplex PCR, and TCRdb's table has in-frame clones only and misses some. Here the sample spans 100,000 or so clones, 79% being singletons. Though nominally healthy at sampling, donors likely had unrecorded immune exposures. This receptor was identified in a middle-aged woman in good health and CMV-seronegative. This rearrangement joins TRBV14 to TRBJ1-1; D may be TRBD1 (5 bases). The sample consisted of PBMCs. The CDR3 sequence is CASSQGKGWNTEAFF. The CDR3 nucleotides are TGTGCCAGCAGCCAGGGTAAGGGGTGGAACACTGAAGCTTTCTTT.